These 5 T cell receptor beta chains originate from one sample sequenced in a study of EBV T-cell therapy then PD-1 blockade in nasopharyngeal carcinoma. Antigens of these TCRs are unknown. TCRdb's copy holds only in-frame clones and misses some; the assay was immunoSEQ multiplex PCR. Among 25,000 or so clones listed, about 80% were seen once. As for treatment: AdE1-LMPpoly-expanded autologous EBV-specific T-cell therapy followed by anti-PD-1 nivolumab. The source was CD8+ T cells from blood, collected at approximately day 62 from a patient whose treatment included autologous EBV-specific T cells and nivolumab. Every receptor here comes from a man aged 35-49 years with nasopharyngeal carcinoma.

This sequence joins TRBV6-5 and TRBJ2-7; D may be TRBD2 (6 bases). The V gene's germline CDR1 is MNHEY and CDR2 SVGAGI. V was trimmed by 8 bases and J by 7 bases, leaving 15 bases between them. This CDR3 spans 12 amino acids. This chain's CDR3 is CASSDGAGEQYF. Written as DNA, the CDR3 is TGTGCCAGCTCGGACGGGGCGGGGGAGCAGTACTTC.

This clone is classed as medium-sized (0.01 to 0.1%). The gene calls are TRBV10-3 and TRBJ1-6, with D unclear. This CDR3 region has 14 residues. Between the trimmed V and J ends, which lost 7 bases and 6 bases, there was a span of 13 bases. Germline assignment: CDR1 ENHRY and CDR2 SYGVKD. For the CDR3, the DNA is TGTGCCATCACCACGGAACATCCTAATTCACCCCTCCACTTT. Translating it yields CAITTEHPNSPLHF.

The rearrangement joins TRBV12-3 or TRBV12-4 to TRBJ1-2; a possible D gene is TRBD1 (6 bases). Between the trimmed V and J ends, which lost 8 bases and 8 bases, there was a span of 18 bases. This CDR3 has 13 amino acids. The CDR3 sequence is CASLGAGWAGYTF. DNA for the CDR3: TGTGCCAGCCTGGGGGCAGGCTGGGCGGGCTACACCTTC.

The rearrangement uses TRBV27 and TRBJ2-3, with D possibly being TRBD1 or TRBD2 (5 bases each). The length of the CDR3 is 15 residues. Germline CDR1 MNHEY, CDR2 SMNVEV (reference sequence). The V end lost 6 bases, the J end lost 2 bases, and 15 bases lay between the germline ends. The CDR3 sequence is CASSPSGPHTDTQYF. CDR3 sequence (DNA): TGTGCCAGCAGCCCCTCGGGACCCCACACAGATACGCAGTATTTT.

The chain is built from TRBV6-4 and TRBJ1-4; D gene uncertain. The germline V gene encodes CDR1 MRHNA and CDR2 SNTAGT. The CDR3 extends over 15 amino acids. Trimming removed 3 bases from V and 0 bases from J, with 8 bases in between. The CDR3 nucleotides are TGTGCCAGCAGTGAGGGCAGCTCAACTAATGAAAAACTGTTTTTT. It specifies CASSEGSSTNEKLFF.